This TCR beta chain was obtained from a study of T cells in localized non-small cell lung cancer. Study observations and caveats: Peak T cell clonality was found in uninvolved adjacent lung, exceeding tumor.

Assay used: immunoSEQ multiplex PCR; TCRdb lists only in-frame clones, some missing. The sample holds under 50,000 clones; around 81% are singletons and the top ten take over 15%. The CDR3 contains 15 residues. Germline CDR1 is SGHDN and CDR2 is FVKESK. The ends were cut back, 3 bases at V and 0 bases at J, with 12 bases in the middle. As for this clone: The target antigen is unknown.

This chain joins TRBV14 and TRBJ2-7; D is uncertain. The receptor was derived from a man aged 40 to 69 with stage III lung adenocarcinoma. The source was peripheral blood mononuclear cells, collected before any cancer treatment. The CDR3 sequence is CASSQVAGRSYEQYF. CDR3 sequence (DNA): TGTGCCAGCAGCCAGGTGGCAGGCCGCTCCTACGAGCAGTACTTC.